These 24 T cell receptor beta chains came from one sample sequenced in a study of shared clonotypes between healthy human individuals. TCRdb's table, derived via immunoSEQ multiplex PCR, lists solely in-frame clones and lacks some. The data hold about 2.1 million clones, with 90% to 95% observed a single time. In the naive CD8 group, cells lacked CD45RO and were positively selected for CCR7, so terminally differentiated effector memory CD45RA+ cells were left out. Sequenced: naive CD8+ T cells from PBMCs. These receptors all come from a man aged 18 to 29 in good health. Some clones in this sample may be carry-over from other donors' samples.

The V gene is TRBV5-8, the J gene TRBJ2-3; D call uncertain. Germline CDR1 is SGHTS and CDR2 is YDEGEE. This CDR3 comprises 11 residues. V lost 7 bases to trimming and J lost 6 bases, with 9 bases between them. CDR3 in amino acids: CASGWTDTQYF. The CDR3 region has the DNA TGTGCCAGCGGGTGGACGGATACGCAGTATTTT. Filled out from reference TRBV5-8 and TRBJ2-3, the complete variable domain reads EAGVTQSPTHLIKTRGQQATLRCSPISGHTSVYWYQQALGLGLQFLLWYDEGEERNRGNFPPRFSGRQFPNYSSELNVNALELEDSALYLCASGWTDTQYFGPGTRLTVL.

The chain carries TRBV13 and TRBJ1-1, with 8 bases aligning to TRBD1. CDR3 length equals 17 residues. V gave up 5 bases and J gave up 0 bases; unmatched junction bases: 11. Germline CDR1 reads PRHDT; CDR2 reads FYEKMQ (reference sequence). The CDR3 DNA is TGTGCCAGCAGCCCCGAGGGGGACAGGCCAATGAACACTGAAGCTTTCTTT. Encoded protein: CASSPEGDRPMNTEAFF. Combining the CDR3 with reference TRBV13 and TRBJ1-1 gives the whole variable domain AAGVIQSPRHLIKEKRETATLKCYPIPRHDTVYWYQQGPGQDPQFLISFYEKMQSDKGSIPDRFSAQQFSDYHSELNMSSLELGDSALYFCASSPEGDRPMNTEAFFGQGTRLTVV.

This clone has just one count. The DNA of the CDR3 is TGTGCCAGCAGTTTATCGTCTAGCGGGAATGAGCAGTTCTTC. Protein sequence: CASSLSSSGNEQFF. The chain has TRBV27 and TRBJ2-1; 8 nucleotides align to TRBD2. Germline V gene sequence: CDR1 MNHEY, CDR2 SMNVEV (reference sequence). The ends lost 0 bases at V and 7 bases at J; junction bases unmatched: 2. The CDR3 covers 14 residues.

The chain has TRBV9 and TRBJ2-1; D is ambiguous. Per the germline V gene, CDR1 is SGDLS and CDR2 is YYNGEE. The V and J ends lost 4 bases and 8 bases respectively, with 10 bases between them. The CDR3 totals 12 residues. The chain's CDR3 is CASSPGIHEQFF. CDR3 DNA sequence: TGTGCCAGCAGCCCTGGCATCCATGAGCAGTTCTTC.

The DNA of the CDR3 is TGTGCCAGCAGCTCACTTGCGGGACTAGAGATGGCCAAAAACATTCAGTACTTC. This sequence encodes CASSSLAGLEMAKNIQYF. The V call is TRBV7-2, the J call TRBJ2-4, with 8 bases matching TRBD2. The CDR3 is 18 amino acids. Germline CDR1 and CDR2: SGHTA and FQGNSA. The J segment lost 1 base and the V segment lost 4 bases, leaving 12 bases of the junction unmatched. Full variable domain (remainder filled in from reference TRBV7-2 and TRBJ2-4): GAGVSQSPSNKVTEKGKDVELRCDPISGHTALYWYRQSLGQGLEFLIYFQGNSAPDKSGLPSDRFSAERTGGSVSTLTIQRTQQEDSAVYLCASSSLAGLEMAKNIQYFGAGTRLSVL.

The genes are TRBV4-2 and TRBJ2-7; 7 nucleotides align to TRBD2. CDR1 is LGHNA and CDR2 is YNFKEQ in the germline V gene. The J segment lost 1 base and the V segment lost 3 bases, leaving 3 bases of the junction unmatched. CDR3 length: 14 amino acids. The CDR3 bases are TGTGCCAGCAGCCACGGACTAGGTTCCTACGAGCAGTACTTC. This gives the protein CASSHGLGSYEQYF.

The CDR3 region has the DNA TGTGCCAGCAGGACCGATCGGACAGGCCGTACTCCCACAGATACGCAGTATTTT. Its protein is CASRTDRTGRTPTDTQYF. The chain employs TRBV7-2 and TRBJ2-3; 7 bases agree with TRBD1. Trimming cost V 6 bases and J 2 bases; bases outside gene matches: 17. CDR1 SGHTA and CDR2 FQGNSA come from the germline V gene. The CDR3 is 18 residues long.

In DNA form, the CDR3 reads TGCAGCGTTCCCATCGGACCCTACGAGCAGTACTTC. Translated, it gives CSVPIGPYEQYF. The chain couples TRBV29-1 to TRBJ2-7; D is ambiguous. This CDR3 has 12 amino acids. The V end was cut by 5 bases, the J end by 2 bases, with 10 bases between. CDR1 and CDR2 from the germline V gene are SQVTM and ANQGSEA.

The rearrangement joins TRBV6-5 to TRBJ1-1; D ambiguous. The ends were cut back, 6 bases at V and 11 bases at J, with 13 bases in the middle. The CDR3 loop spans 11 amino acids. The V gene's germline CDR1 is MNHEY and CDR2 SVGAGI. The CDR3, as DNA: TGTGCCAGCAGCTCCGGTCCGGGGGCTTTCTTT. Translation gives CASSSGPGAFF.

As concerns this clone: Other DNA sequences within the sample encode an identical CDR3. The rearrangement uses TRBV9 and TRBJ2-1; 7 nucleotides line up with TRBD2. Unmatched junction bases numbered 5, after V lost 3 bases and J lost 5 bases. The CDR3 has 14 amino acids. Looked up from germline, CDR1 is SGDLS and CDR2 is YYNGEE. The chain's CDR3 is CASSGAGVNNEQFF. As DNA, the CDR3 is TGTGCCAGCAGCGGGGCGGGAGTTAACAATGAGCAGTTCTTC.

This chain joins TRBV9 and TRBJ1-5; D is uncertain. This CDR3 is 15 amino acids long. V was trimmed by 4 bases and J by 0 bases, leaving 11 bases between them. Germline CDR1 is SGDLS and CDR2 is YYNGEE. The CDR3 spells CASSPDLNSNQPQHF. The CDR3 nucleotides read TGTGCCAGCAGCCCGGACCTCAATAGCAATCAGCCCCAGCATTTT. The full variable domain, with the rest looked up from reference TRBV9 and TRBJ1-5, is DSGVTQTPKHLITATGQRVTLRCSPRSGDLSVYWYQQSLDQGLQFLIQYYNGEERAKGNILERFSAQQFPDLHSELNLSSLELGDSALYFCASSPDLNSNQPQHFGDGTRLSIL.

The chain carries TRBV6-6 and TRBJ2-1; 12 nucleotides align to TRBD2. The CDR3 has 15 residues. V lost 6 bases and J lost 9; bases outside the gene matches: 9. Looked up from germline, CDR1 is MNHNY and CDR2 is SVGAGI (reference sequence). The CDR3 coding sequence is TGTGCCAGCAGGGAGACTAGCGGGGGTACGGGTGAGCAGTTCTTC. Protein: CASRETSGGTGEQFF.

The chain has TRBV19 and TRBJ2-1; TRBD2 matches 8 bases. In germline, CDR1 is LNHDA, CDR2 SQIVND (reference sequence). The CDR3 loop spans 16 amino acids. V dropped 6 bases and J dropped 5; count of bases not matched to a gene: 12. This chain's CDR3 is CASRLAGPIQDNEQFF. DNA for the CDR3: TGTGCCAGTAGGTTAGCGGGACCGATCCAGGACAATGAGCAGTTCTTC.

V and J are TRBV30 and TRBJ2-7; D might be TRBD2 (5 bases). The CDR3 totals 16 residues. Germline V gene lookup returns CDR1 GTSNPN and CDR2 SVGIG (reference sequence). V lost 3 bases and J 0 bases, leaving 18 bases between the germline ends. The CDR3 is CAWSGVFRGSSYEQYF. CDR3 sequence (DNA): TGTGCCTGGAGCGGGGTGTTCCGGGGTAGCTCCTACGAGCAGTACTTC.

The sample holds one count of this clone. The V and J genes are TRBV15 and TRBJ1-3, with 8 positions matching TRBD1. Germline V gene lookup returns CDR1 LNHNV and CDR2 YYDKDF (reference sequence). The CDR3 spans 18 residues. Losses at the gene ends were 3 bases for V and 4 bases for J; bases not matched to a gene: 14. This chain's CDR3 is CATSSDGSQGALGNTIYF. Here the CDR3 DNA reads TGTGCCACCAGCAGTGATGGGTCCCAGGGGGCGTTGGGAAACACCATATATTTT.

The rearrangement uses TRBV7-9 and TRBJ1-5; D not certain. The CDR3 is made up of 14 amino acids. Germline CDR1 is SEHNR and CDR2 is FQNEAQ (reference sequence). The germline V and J ends were trimmed by 2 bases and 6 bases, with 11 bases remaining between them. The chain's CDR3 is CASSLWGESQPQHF. CDR3 DNA sequence: TGTGCCAGCAGCTTATGGGGTGAAAGTCAGCCCCAGCATTTT.

This clone was counted once. This chain links TRBV9 with TRBJ2-1, with 14 bases aligning to TRBD2. V was pared by 3 bases and J by 3 bases, with 11 bases of the junction left unmatched. CDR1 and CDR2 (germline): SGDLS, YYNGEE. The CDR3 spans 19 residues. The CDR3 region is CASSDNPRLAGGLYNEQFF. In DNA, the CDR3 is TGTGCCAGCAGCGATAACCCCCGACTAGCGGGAGGGCTCTACAATGAGCAGTTCTTC.

This chain connects TRBV9 to TRBJ2-1, with TRBD2 matching 7 bases. After removal of 0 bases from V and 5 bases from J, the junction contained 8 bases not matched to a gene. CDR3 length equals 16 residues. Germline V CDR1 and CDR2: SGDLS, YYNGEE. The CDR3 coding sequence is TGTGCCAGCAGCGTAGGGGGCGGGAGTACCGACAATGAGCAGTTCTTC. This sequence encodes CASSVGGGSTDNEQFF.

There are a few counts of this clone. The chain couples TRBV7-9 to TRBJ2-7, with TRBD2 matching 10 bases. The CDR3 sequence is 14 residues long. Germline V gives CDR1 SEHNR, CDR2 FQNEAQ (reference sequence). V trimming: 5 bases; J trimming: 6 bases; junction bases outside the gene matches: 7. CDR3 sequence reads: CASSPRLAGGEQYF. The CDR3 DNA is TGTGCCAGCAGCCCCAGACTAGCGGGTGGCGAGCAGTACTTC.

Remarks on this clone: Within the sample, other DNA sequences also encode this same CDR3. The chain recombines TRBV18 with TRBJ2-2, with D tentatively TRBD1 (5 bases). The ends were cut back, 0 bases at V and 1 base at J, with 6 bases in the middle. The CDR3 spans 15 residues. CDR1 and CDR2 (germline): KGHSH, LQKENI. The chain's CDR3 is CASSPPDKNTGELFF. In DNA form, the CDR3 reads TGTGCCAGCTCACCACCGGACAAGAACACCGGGGAGCTGTTTTTT.

The rearrangement links TRBV14 to TRBJ2-7, with D possibly being TRBD1 (5 bases). Trimming removed 3 bases from V and 4 bases from J, with 10 bases in between. From germline, CDR1 is SGHDN and CDR2 FVKESK. The CDR3 is 13 amino acids. CDR3 loop: CASSQRQYYEQYF. CDR3 in DNA: TGTGCCAGCAGCCAGAGACAGTATTACGAGCAGTACTTC.

On this clone itself: Other nucleotide sequences from this sample produce the same CDR3. The rearrangement links TRBV7-9 to TRBJ2-7, with D tentatively TRBD2 (5 bases). CDR1 and CDR2 from the germline V gene are SEHNR and FQNEAQ (reference sequence). The CDR3 consists of 14 residues. The V and J ends lost 5 bases and 1 base respectively, with 12 bases between them. CDR3 in DNA: TGTGCCAGCAGCCCCCCCTCGGGATCCTACGAGCAGTACTTC. This gives the protein CASSPPSGSYEQYF.

V usage is TRBV7-3 and J usage is TRBJ2-5; D not certain. The V gene's germline CDR1 is SGHTA and CDR2 FQGTGA. V was cut by 5 bases and J by 1 base, with 14 bases left in between. The CDR3 contains 15 residues. CDR3 DNA: TGTGCCAGCAGCAATAGCTCCAGTGCCCAAGAGACCCAGTACTTC. This translates into CASSNSSSAQETQYF.

Note on this clone: Other DNA sequences in the same sample also yield this CDR3. V gene TRBV28 combines with J gene TRBJ1-3, with a possible D match to TRBD1 (5 bases). Germline CDR1 is MDHEN and CDR2 is SYDVKM. Trimming took off 3 bases at V and 2 bases at J, with 8 bases between the two ends. The CDR3 is 14 residues long. CDR3 residues: CASSFGGTGNTIYF. The CDR3 DNA is TGTGCCAGCAGTTTCGGGGGTACTGGAAACACCATATATTTT. The entire variable domain, with the rest obtained from reference TRBV28 and TRBJ1-3, is as follows: DVKVTQSSRYLVKRTGEKVFLECVQDMDHENMFWYRQDPGLGLRLIYFSYDVKMKEKGDIPEGYSVSREKKERFSLILESASTNQTSMYLCASSFGGTGNTIYFGEGSWLTVV.